This T cell receptor (beta chain) is drawn from a study of shared clonotypes between healthy human individuals. The wider study: The donor group consisted of two women and three men, aged 18 to 49.

All donors were Caucasian adults living in Nashville, Tennessee. Study results and caveats: The represented genetic and exposure-history diversity was limited by the small number of donors. Large depth notwithstanding, sorted-subset sequencing proved incomplete by rarefaction.

The table came from immunoSEQ multiplex PCR; TCRdb's copy has only in-frame clones and leaves some out. The sample consists of 740,000 or so clones, approximately 73% of them appearing once. The V and J ends lost 6 bases and 7 bases, in that order; junction bases with no gene match: 7. This CDR3 has 14 amino acids. The germline V gene encodes CDR1 LNHDA and CDR2 SQIVND (reference sequence). Remarks on this clone: The target antigen is unknown.

This chain joins TRBV19 and TRBJ1-2; TRBD1 matches 11 bases. The clonotype comes from a woman aged 25 to 39 in good health. Sequencing input: memory CD4+ T cells sorted from blood. Described subset: CD45RA-negative fraction. CDR3 nucleotide sequence: TGTGCCAGTAGGCCCAGGACAGGGGGCTTTGGCTACACCTTC. It is translated as CASRPRTGGFGYTF.